This record looks at one T cell receptor (beta chain) sequence and its context. This sample was included in a study of blood T cell repertoires in COVID-19. Study summary: Samples of COVID-19 (acute and convalescent) were obtained from the United States, Italy and Spain. PBMCs, B-cell-depleted T cells, or T cells provided the cDNA or gDNA that made up the material.

The CDR3 length is 14 residues. Trimming shortened V by 7 bases and J by 2 bases, and 12 bases separated the two germline ends. CDR1 MGHDK and CDR2 SYGVNS come from the germline V gene. Original methodology: Reference gene primers were amplified, and this amplification served to estimate nucleated cell counts. Using immunoSEQ multiplex PCR, the repertoire was profiled, and TCRdb retains in-frame clones only, with some absent. The V and J calls and clone size are taken from that table; D and trimming were inferred from the DNA. The sample yields under 200,000 clones, around 80% seen once. Source material: peripheral blood. The genes are TRBV25-1 and TRBJ2-1, with D possibly matching TRBD2 (7 bases). This TCR was recovered from a man aged 25-45 years with active or convalescent COVID-19. Written as DNA, the CDR3 is TGTGCCAGCAACGGGGGGCGAACCTACAATGAGCAGTTCTTC. It yields the protein CASNGGRTYNEQFF. Full variable domain (missing parts from reference TRBV25-1 and TRBJ2-1): EADIYQTPRYLVIGTGKKITLECSQTMGHDKMYWYQQDPGMELHLIHYSYGVNSTEKGDLSSESTVSRIRTEHFPLTLESARPSHTSQYLCASNGGRTYNEQFFGPGTRLTVL.